This T cell receptor beta chain was sequenced for a study of patients and donors after allogeneic stem cell transplantation. Germline CDR1 SGHTS, CDR2 YDEGEE. This CDR3 spans 15 amino acids. V shed 2 bases and J shed 8 bases, with 17 bases lying between them. This clonotype is judged medium-sized. TCRdb reprocessed the RT-PCR reads via MiXCR and lists one record per CDR3 protein. The table lists 28,000 or so distinct CDR3 sequences, approximately 6.2% of them singletons. This sequence originates from a human donor who was either an allogeneic HSCT recipient or a stem cell or donor lymphocyte infusion donor (not recorded which). It is not recorded whose cells these are; they may come from a transplant donor. Sequencing was carried out using blood, either unsorted or a sorted T cell fraction (not recorded which). The V and J genes are TRBV5-8 and TRBJ2-1; either TRBD1 or TRBD2 may fit D (6 bases each). CDR3 in DNA: TGTGCCAGCAGCTTTCACAGCGGAAGGGGGGATGAGCAGTTCTTC. Its translation: CASSFHSGRGDEQFF.